The next 2 T cell receptor beta chains were all read from a single sample in a study of blood T cells in healthy people across ages. With a J-beta primer mix and a sample-barcoded 5' primer, a second PCR ran about 6 to 11 cycles. Each CDR3 protein is one row after TCRdb ran MiXCR on the 5' RACE reads. Among around 710,000 distinct CDR3 sequences, around 46% were seen once, and the ten largest hold around a fifth. The specimen sequenced was blood. These receptors all come from a woman aged 55-70 years in good health.

This clonotype was seen more than once but under ten times. The chain uses TRBV24-1 and TRBJ2-1; D ambiguous. Looked up from germline, CDR1 is KGHDR and CDR2 is SFDVKD. Trimming took 4 bases from V and 3 from J, leaving 12 bases between them. The CDR3 covers 15 residues. The CDR3 bases are TGTGCCACCAGTGACTGGCAGTCTGGCTACAATGAGCAGTTCTTC. Translation: CATSDWQSGYNEQFF.

This clonotype has only a few counts. The V and J genes are TRBV4-3 and TRBJ2-1; the match to TRBD2 covers 9 bases. The J segment lost 9 bases and the V segment lost 5 bases, leaving 5 bases of the junction unmatched. The CDR3 is made up of 13 amino acids. Germline assignment: CDR1 LGHNA and CDR2 YSLEER. The CDR3 loop is CASSYSGRSEQFF. DNA for the CDR3: TGCGCCAGCAGCTATAGCGGGAGAAGTGAGCAGTTCTTC.